Below, 10 T cell receptor beta chains from the same sample are listed, as sequenced in a study of T cell repertoires in cytomegalovirus infection (dated by TCRdb to between 2019 and 2020). The listed sequencing device is Illumina HiSeq 1500. Starting from the raw public reads, TCRdb applied fastp trimming at Q25, assembled clones with MiXCR and retained in-frame beta chains. For every CDR3 protein sequence, its rows merge into one entry that carries the most common genes and DNA. A total of around 440,000 distinct CDR3 sequences appear in this sample, about 11% of them only once. Around 9.6% of the sample belongs to the ten largest clones. The material sequenced was PBMCs. The origin of the receptors is a human donor in good health (CMV status not recorded). Some clones in this sample may be carry-over from other donors' samples.

In its sample, this clonotype was seen many times. This rearrangement joins TRBV5-5 to TRBJ2-5; no firm D call. This CDR3 comprises 15 residues. V lost 0 bases to trimming and J lost 1 base, with 10 bases between them. Germline values: CDR1 SGHKS, CDR2 YYEKEE (reference sequence). The CDR3 bases are TGTGCCAGCAGCTTGGGACTCTCGACCCAAGAGACCCAGTACTTC. This sequence encodes CASSLGLSTQETQYF.

The table lists this clonotype with many counts. The chain couples TRBV6-6 to TRBJ2-2; TRBD2 matches at 8 bases. The trim removed 3 bases at V and 7 bases at J, leaving 7 bases unmatched. Germline V gene lookup returns CDR1 MNHNY and CDR2 SVGAGI (reference sequence). The CDR3 extends over 15 amino acids. The CDR3 spells CASSYPGGANGELFF. DNA of the CDR3: TGTGCCAGCAGTTATCCCGGGGGGGCAAACGGGGAGCTGTTTTTT.

This clonotype appeared a single time. The chain joins TRBV4-1 to TRBJ2-1; D is possibly TRBD2 (5 bases). The CDR3 contains 15 residues. With 4 bases removed from V and 4 bases from J, the gap between germline ends came to 14 bases. CDR1 and CDR2 from the germline V gene are MGHRA and YSYEKL. CDR3 in DNA: TGCGCCAGCAGCCCCGGGCCAAGGACTTACAATGAGCAGTTCTTC. Protein sequence: CASSPGPRTYNEQFF.

This clonotype was found many times. This chain links TRBV10-3 with TRBJ2-4; TRBD1 aligns across 11 bases. CDR3 length: 13 amino acids. Germline loops: CDR1 ENHRY, CDR2 SYGVKD. Unmatched junction bases numbered 1, after V lost 8 bases and J lost 4 bases. CDR3 in DNA: TGTGCCATCTGGGACAGGGGGAAAAACATTCAGTACTTC. Protein product: CAIWDRGKNIQYF.

The V call is TRBV4-2, the J call TRBJ2-1; TRBD2 is a possible D gene (6 bases). This CDR3 contains 16 residues. From germline, CDR1 is LGHNA and CDR2 YNFKEQ. V was cut by 1 base and J by 1 base, with 11 bases left in between. In DNA, the CDR3 is TGTGCCAGCAGCCAAGGAGGTGGGACTTCCTACAATGAGCAGTTCTTC. Residues: CASSQGGGTSYNEQFF.

This clonotype was counted a few times. This chain connects TRBV9 to TRBJ1-1; D call uncertain. Between the trimmed V and J ends, which lost 0 bases and 0 bases, there was a span of 12 bases. From germline, CDR1 is SGDLS and CDR2 YYNGEE. This CDR3 is built from 16 residues. As DNA, the CDR3 is TGTGCCAGCAGCGTAGATGGAACGGCGATGAACACTGAAGCTTTCTTT. This codes for CASSVDGTAMNTEAFF.

The chain couples TRBV13 to TRBJ2-6; D is unclear. Germline CDR1 and CDR2: PRHDT and FYEKMQ (reference sequence). The V and J ends lost 4 bases and 0 bases respectively, with 10 bases between them. The CDR3 sequence is 16 residues long. Here the CDR3 reads CASSSRAFSGANVLTF. The DNA for the CDR3 is TGTGCCAGCAGCTCCCGGGCTTTCTCTGGGGCCAACGTCCTGACTTTC.

This clonotype was recorded a few times. The CDR3 region is CSTLSDEQFF. The CDR3 region has the DNA TGCAGCACCCTATCGGATGAGCAGTTCTTC. This rearrangement joins TRBV29-1 to TRBJ2-1; no definite D call. V was shortened by 8 bases and J by 8 bases, with 10 bases between the two germline ends. The CDR3 is 10 residues long. Germline V lookup: CDR1 SQVTM, CDR2 ANQGSEA.

This clonotype was observed many times. The chain has TRBV7-2 and TRBJ2-6; D gene ambiguous. The CDR3 runs 19 residues. Trimming stripped 3 bases from V and 0 bases from J, with 18 bases between. From germline, CDR1 is SGHTA and CDR2 FQGNSA. The CDR3 coding sequence is TGTGCCAGCAGCTTTTGGGTACGAGGCTCCTCCTCTGGGGCCAACGTCCTGACTTTC. It codes for CASSFWVRGSSSGANVLTF.

CDR3 amino acids: CASSLDRRETLGQYF. CDR3 DNA: TGTGCCAGCAGCTTAGATCGACGAGAGACCCTTGGGCAGTATTTT. The J gene is TRBJ2-3, the V gene TRBV11-3; D remains unclear. Germline V gene sequence: CDR1 SGHNT, CDR2 YENEEA. The CDR3 contains 15 residues. Trimming stripped 0 bases from V and 11 bases from J, with 18 bases between.